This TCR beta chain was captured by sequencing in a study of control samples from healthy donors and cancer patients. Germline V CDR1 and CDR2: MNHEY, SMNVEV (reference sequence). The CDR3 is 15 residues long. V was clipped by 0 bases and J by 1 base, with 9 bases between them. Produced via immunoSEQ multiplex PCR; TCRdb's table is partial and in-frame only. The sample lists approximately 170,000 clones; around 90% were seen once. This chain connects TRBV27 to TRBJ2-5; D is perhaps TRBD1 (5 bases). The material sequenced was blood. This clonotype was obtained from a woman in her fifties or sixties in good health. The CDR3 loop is CASSLSIRVQETQYF. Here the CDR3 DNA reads TGTGCCAGCAGTTTATCTATCAGGGTCCAAGAGACCCAGTACTTC.